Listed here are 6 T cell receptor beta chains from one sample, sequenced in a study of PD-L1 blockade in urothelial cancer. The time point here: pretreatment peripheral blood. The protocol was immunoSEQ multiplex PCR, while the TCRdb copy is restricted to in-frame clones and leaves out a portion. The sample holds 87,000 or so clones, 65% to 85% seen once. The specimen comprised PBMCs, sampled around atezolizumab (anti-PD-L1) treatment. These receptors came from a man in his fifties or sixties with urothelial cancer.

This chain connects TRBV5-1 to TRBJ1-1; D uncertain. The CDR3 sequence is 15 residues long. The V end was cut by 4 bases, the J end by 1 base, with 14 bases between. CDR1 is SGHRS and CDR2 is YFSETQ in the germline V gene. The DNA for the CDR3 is TGCGCCAGCAGCCCGAGGGTTATGGCGAACACTGAAGCTTTCTTT. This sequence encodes CASSPRVMANTEAFF.

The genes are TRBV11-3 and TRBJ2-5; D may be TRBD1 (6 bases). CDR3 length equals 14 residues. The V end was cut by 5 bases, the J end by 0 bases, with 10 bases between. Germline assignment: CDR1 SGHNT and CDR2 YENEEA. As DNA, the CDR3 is TGTGCCAGCAGCCCCCGGGACAACCAAGAGACCCAGTACTTC. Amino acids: CASSPRDNQETQYF. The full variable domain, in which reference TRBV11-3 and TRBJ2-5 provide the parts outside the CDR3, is EAGVVQSPRYKIIEKKQPVAFWCNPISGHNTLYWYLQNLGQGPELLIRYENEEAVDDSQLPKDRFSAERLKGVDSTLKIQPAELGDSAVYLCASSPRDNQETQYFGPGTRLLVL.

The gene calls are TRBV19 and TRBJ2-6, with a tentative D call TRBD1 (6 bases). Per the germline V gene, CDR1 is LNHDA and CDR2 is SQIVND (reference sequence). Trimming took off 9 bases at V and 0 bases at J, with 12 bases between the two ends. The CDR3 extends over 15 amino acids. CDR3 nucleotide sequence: TGTGCCAGAGGGGGACCGAACTCTGGGGCCAACGTCCTGACTTTC. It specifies CARGGPNSGANVLTF.

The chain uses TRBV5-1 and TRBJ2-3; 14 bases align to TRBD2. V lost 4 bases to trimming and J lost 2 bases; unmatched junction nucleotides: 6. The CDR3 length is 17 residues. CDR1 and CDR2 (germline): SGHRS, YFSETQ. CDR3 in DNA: TGCGCCAGCAGCGGGGGACTAGCGGGGGCGAACACAGATACGCAGTATTTT. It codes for CASSGGLAGANTDTQYF.

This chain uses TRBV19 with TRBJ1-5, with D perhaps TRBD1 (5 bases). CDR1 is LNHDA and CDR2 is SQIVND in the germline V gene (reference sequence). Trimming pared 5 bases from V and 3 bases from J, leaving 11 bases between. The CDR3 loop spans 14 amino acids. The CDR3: CASSFRGLNQPQHF. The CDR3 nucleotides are TGTGCCAGTAGTTTTAGGGGCCTCAATCAGCCCCAGCATTTT.

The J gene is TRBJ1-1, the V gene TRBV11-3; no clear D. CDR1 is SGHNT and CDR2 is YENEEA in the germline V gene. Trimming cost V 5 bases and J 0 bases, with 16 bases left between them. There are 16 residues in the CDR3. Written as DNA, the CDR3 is TGTGCCAGCAGCCCCCAGAATCCATTCATGAACACTGAAGCTTTCTTT. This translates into CASSPQNPFMNTEAFF.